This is a list of T cell receptor beta chains from one sample in a study of T cell repertoires in cytomegalovirus infection. These TCRs' antigens remain unknown. In TCRdb, the reads were re-called with MiXCR into one record per CDR3 protein. This sample yields 200,000 to 250,000 distinct CDR3 sequences, of which 35% to 40% are seen a single time; approximately 60% belongs to the top ten. The material sequenced was CD8+ T cells from cultured PBMCs, taken from culture after CMV antigen stimulation. Receptor source: a human donor in good health (CMV status not recorded). Some clones in this sample may be carry-over from other donors' samples. The CDR3 runs from the conserved cysteine through the conserved F or W. Each record gives: V gene, J gene, clone size, D gene, CDR3 protein, CDR3 DNA. A D gene is named only where the DNA matches it firmly. A row's size may be missing; if present it is once, few, many or a size class.

v_gene: TRBV4-1
j_gene: TRBJ2-6
abundance: NA
d_gene: NA
CDR3aa: CASSQELLSGANVLTF
CDR3nt: TGCGCCAGCAGCCAAGAACTCCTCTCAGGGGCCAACGTCCTGACTTTC

v_gene: TRBV6-5
j_gene: TRBJ2-3
abundance: NA
d_gene: NA
CDR3aa: CASGTQQGPTDTQYF
CDR3nt: TGTGCCAGCGGGACGCAACAGGGCCCCACAGATACGCAGTATTTT

v_gene: TRBV7-2
j_gene: TRBJ2-7
abundance: many
d_gene: TRBD2
CDR3aa: CASSPEGREGLYEQYF
CDR3nt: TGTGCCAGCAGCCCGGAAGGCCGGGAGGGCCTATACGAGCAGTACTTC

v_gene: TRBV7-8
j_gene: TRBJ2-5
abundance: NA
d_gene: NA
CDR3aa: CASILALGPQETQYF
CDR3nt: TGTGCCAGCATCTTAGCCTTAGGGCCCCAAGAGACCCAGTACTTC

v_gene: TRBV6-2/TRBV6-3
j_gene: TRBJ1-1
abundance: few
d_gene: NA
CDR3aa: CASSYISGPYEFDTEAFF
CDR3nt: TGTGCCAGCAGTTACATTTCGGGTCCTTATGAGTTCGACACTGAAGCTTTCTTT

v_gene: TRBV12-3/TRBV12-4
j_gene: TRBJ2-3
abundance: NA
d_gene: TRBD2
CDR3aa: CASMGGSTDTQYF
CDR3nt: TGTGCCAGTATGGGGGGGAGCACAGATACGCAGTATTTT

v_gene: TRBV7-8
j_gene: TRBJ1-4
abundance: NA
d_gene: NA
CDR3aa: CASSLDLGPDEKLFF
CDR3nt: TGTGCCAGCAGCTTAGATTTGGGGCCGGATGAAAAACTGTTTTTT

v_gene: TRBV6-5
j_gene: TRBJ2-1
abundance: NA
d_gene: NA
CDR3aa: CASSYSTGRSYNEQFF
CDR3nt: TGTGCCAGCAGTTACTCGACCGGTCGCTCCTACAATGAGCAGTTCTTC

v_gene: TRBV6-6
j_gene: TRBJ1-6
abundance: NA
d_gene: TRBD1
CDR3aa: CASTWTGGNSPLHF
CDR3nt: TGTGCCAGCACTTGGACAGGGGGCAATTCACCCCTCCACTTT

v_gene: TRBV7-9
j_gene: TRBJ2-7
abundance: few
d_gene: NA
CDR3aa: CASSSTLTGPYEQYF
CDR3nt: TGTGCCAGCAGCTCCACTCTAACAGGGCCCTACGAGCAGTACTTC

v_gene: TRBV7-8
j_gene: TRBJ2-5
abundance: NA
d_gene: TRBD1
CDR3aa: CASSPGDSQETQYF
CDR3nt: TGTGCCAGCAGCCCAGGGGACAGTCAAGAGACCCAGTACTTC

v_gene: TRBV7-6
j_gene: TRBJ2-7
abundance: few
d_gene: NA
CDR3aa: CASSETPGDEQYF
CDR3nt: TGTGCCAGCAGCGAGACCCCCGGGGACGAGCAGTACTTC

v_gene: TRBV5-4
j_gene: TRBJ2-7
abundance: NA
d_gene: NA
CDR3aa: CASSPSGGGHYEQYF
CDR3nt: TGTGCCAGCAGCCCAAGCGGAGGCGGTCACTACGAGCAGTACTTC

v_gene: TRBV12-3/TRBV12-4
j_gene: TRBJ2-1
abundance: many
d_gene: NA
CDR3aa: CAQGGSSYNEQFF
CDR3nt: TGTGCCCAAGGAGGGAGCTCCTACAATGAGCAGTTCTTC

v_gene: TRBV27
j_gene: TRBJ1-5
abundance: few
d_gene: NA
CDR3aa: CASSWSQGDQPQHF
CDR3nt: TGTGCCAGCAGTTGGTCACAAGGGGATCAGCCCCAGCATTTT

v_gene: TRBV7-3
j_gene: TRBJ2-1
abundance: few
d_gene: NA
CDR3aa: CASSFTGTINEQFF
CDR3nt: TGTGCTAGCAGCTTTACAGGGACTATCAATGAGCAGTTCTTC

v_gene: TRBV23-1
j_gene: TRBJ2-4
abundance: NA
d_gene: NA
CDR3aa: CASSQRTATLAKNIQYF
CDR3nt: TGCGCCAGCAGTCAACGGACAGCAACCCTAGCCAAAAACATTCAGTACTTC

v_gene: TRBV7-9
j_gene: TRBJ2-2
abundance: NA
d_gene: NA
CDR3aa: CASSFTGTGELFF
CDR3nt: TGTGCCAGCAGCTTCACAGGGACCGGGGAGCTGTTTTTT

v_gene: TRBV27
j_gene: TRBJ2-1
abundance: once
d_gene: NA
CDR3aa: CASTDGEGASYNEQFF
CDR3nt: TGTGCCAGCACCGATGGGGAGGGGGCCTCCTACAATGAGCAGTTCTTC

v_gene: TRBV11-2
j_gene: TRBJ1-1
abundance: NA
d_gene: NA
CDR3aa: CASSPSTVLTEAFF
CDR3nt: TGTGCCAGCAGCCCCTCGACAGTTCTTACTGAAGCTTTCTTT

v_gene: TRBV7-3
j_gene: TRBJ1-1
abundance: NA
d_gene: NA
CDR3aa: CASSYGHRNTEAFF
CDR3nt: TGTGCCAGCAGCTATGGACACAGGAACACTGAAGCTTTCTTT

v_gene: TRBV6-1
j_gene: TRBJ1-5
abundance: NA
d_gene: NA
CDR3aa: CASSERADLYSNQPQHF
CDR3nt: TGTGCCAGCAGTGAACGGGCAGACCTCTATAGCAATCAGCCCCAGCATTTT

v_gene: TRBV7-6
j_gene: TRBJ1-2
abundance: many
d_gene: NA
CDR3aa: CASSLFRGRSPGYTF
CDR3nt: TGTGCCAGCAGCTTATTTCGGGGGCGTAGCCCTGGCTACACCTTC

v_gene: TRBV10-3
j_gene: TRBJ2-1
abundance: NA
d_gene: TRBD2
CDR3aa: CAISESKTSGGLSSYNEQFF
CDR3nt: TGTGCCATCAGTGAGTCTAAGACTAGCGGGGGGCTTAGCTCCTACAATGAGCAGTTCTTC

v_gene: TRBV2
j_gene: TRBJ2-7
abundance: few
d_gene: NA
CDR3aa: CASSYGHLSSYEQYF
CDR3nt: TGTGCCAGCAGTTACGGACACTTGAGCTCCTACGAGCAGTACTTC

v_gene: TRBV7-6
j_gene: TRBJ2-7
abundance: NA
d_gene: NA
CDR3aa: CASSPAKAEQYF
CDR3nt: TGTGCCAGCAGCCCAGCAAAAGCCGAGCAGTACTTC

v_gene: TRBV9
j_gene: TRBJ2-3
abundance: few
d_gene: NA
CDR3aa: CASSAHARGADTQYF
CDR3nt: TGTGCCAGCAGCGCTCACGCGCGGGGCGCAGATACGCAGTATTTT

v_gene: TRBV4-1
j_gene: TRBJ2-7
abundance: NA
d_gene: NA
CDR3aa: CASSQVAANSYEQYF
CDR3nt: TGCGCCAGCAGCCAGGTAGCGGCGAACTCCTACGAGCAGTACTTC

v_gene: TRBV10-3
j_gene: TRBJ2-1
abundance: NA
d_gene: TRBD2
CDR3aa: CAIRDPLSDASGGYNEQFF
CDR3nt: TGTGCCATCAGAGACCCCCTCTCTGATGCTAGCGGGGGATACAATGAGCAGTTCTTC

v_gene: TRBV7-8
j_gene: TRBJ2-5
abundance: NA
d_gene: NA
CDR3aa: CASSLAKGETQYF
CDR3nt: TGTGCCAGCAGCTTAGCAAAGGGGGAGACCCAGTACTTC

v_gene: TRBV9
j_gene: TRBJ2-5
abundance: NA
d_gene: NA
CDR3aa: CASSDGSALRETQYF
CDR3nt: TGTGCCAGCAGCGACGGTAGCGCATTAAGAGAGACCCAGTACTTC

v_gene: TRBV28
j_gene: TRBJ2-1
abundance: NA
d_gene: TRBD2
CDR3aa: CASSLDGLAGGTYNEQFF
CDR3nt: TGTGCCAGCAGTTTAGACGGACTAGCGGGAGGAACCTACAATGAGCAGTTCTTC